A single TCR beta chain is shown here with its context. Its antigen is as yet unknown. The sequenced template was cDNA made from the entire isolated RNA. TCRdb's table, derived via immunoSEQ multiplex PCR, lists solely in-frame clones and lacks some. The table lists some 330,000 clones, over 10% of them singletons. This specimen comes from a study of beta chain features in type 1 diabetes. Study findings and constraints: Highly expressing activated T cells could be over-counted with a cDNA template. All four CD4+ subsets of Type 1 diabetes patients contained TCRB CDR3s that were moderately but significantly shorter.

The CDR3 has 13 residues. Per the germline V gene, CDR1 is SGHAT and CDR2 is FQNNGV. Trimming cost V 0 bases and J 15 bases; bases outside gene matches: 7. Sorting of CD4+ naive, central memory, regulatory and stem cell-like memory cells was performed via CD45RO/CCR7/CD25/CD127/CD95/CD27. This chain connects TRBV11-2 to TRBJ2-1; 8 nucleotides agree with TRBD1. Sample: naive CD4+ T cells from blood. The TCR comes from a young woman with type 1 diabetes. In DNA, the CDR3 is TGTGCCAGCAGCTTAGATTGGCAGGGGGCACCGTTCTTC. This translates into CASSLDWQGAPFF.